The 24 T cell receptor beta chains presented below share a single source sample, sequenced in a study of OX40 agonist ivuxolimab in advanced cancers. Sequencing used immunoSEQ multiplex PCR; TCRdb keeps in-frame clones, though not all of them. The table lists 76,000 or so clones, more than 75% of them singletons. The source material was CD4+ or CD8+ T cells sorted from blood, sampled in a trial of the OX40 agonist ivuxolimab. These receptors originate from an adult with an advanced solid tumor such as melanoma, head and neck, liver or kidney cancer.

A note on this clone: Additional DNA sequences in this sample encode the identical CDR3. J is TRBJ2-7 and V is TRBV7-9; 13 bases are a match to TRBD2. CDR3 length: 15 amino acids. Germline V gene sequence: CDR1 SEHNR, CDR2 FQNEAQ (reference sequence). V dropped 5 bases and J dropped 4; count of bases not matched to a gene: 5. This CDR3 reads CASSPRTSGGYEQYF. The CDR3 DNA is TGTGCCAGCAGCCCCCGGACTAGCGGGGGTTACGAGCAGTACTTC.

The rearrangement links TRBV10-3 to TRBJ1-1; D is ambiguous. Between the trimmed V and J ends, which lost 2 bases and 2 bases, there was a span of 9 bases. The germline V gene encodes CDR1 ENHRY and CDR2 SYGVKD. This CDR3 contains 14 residues. The CDR3 sequence: CAISEGLINTEAFF. The CDR3 DNA is TGTGCCATCAGTGAGGGACTGATAAACACTGAAGCTTTCTTT.

This sequence joins TRBV5-1 and TRBJ2-7; 9 bases agree with TRBD2. Germline loops: CDR1 SGHRS, CDR2 YFSETQ. This CDR3 contains 15 residues. The junction had 6 bases not matched to a gene; V was cut back by 0 bases and J by 5 bases. The CDR3 DNA sequence: TGCGCCAGCAGCTTGGGCGGCGGGGGGGCCCACGAGCAGTACTTC. Residues: CASSLGGGGAHEQYF.

The chain couples TRBV7-8 to TRBJ2-7, with D maybe TRBD1 (6 bases). Germline CDR1 is SGHVS and CDR2 is FQNEAQ. The CDR3 totals 16 residues. V was cut by 1 base and J by 0 bases, with 13 bases left in between. The CDR3 loop is CASSLVSGHLSYEQYF. DNA for the CDR3: TGTGCCAGCAGCTTAGTGTCGGGACACCTCTCCTACGAGCAGTACTTC. The full variable domain, with the rest looked up from reference TRBV7-8 and TRBJ2-7, is GAGVSQSPRYKVAKRGQDVALRCDPISGHVSLFWYQQALGQGPEFLTYFQNEAQLDKSGLPSDRFFAERPEGSVSTLKIQRTQQEDSAVYLCASSLVSGHLSYEQYFGPGTRLTVT.

V usage is TRBV30 and J usage is TRBJ1-3, with a tentative D call TRBD1 (5 bases). The germline gives CDR1 GTSNPN, CDR2 SVGIG (reference sequence). The V and J ends lost 2 bases and 2 bases respectively, with 13 bases between them. The CDR3 loop spans 15 amino acids. The CDR3, as DNA: TGTGCCTGGAGTCCTGGGACGGATCCTGGAAACACCATATATTTT. Translated, it gives CAWSPGTDPGNTIYF.

This chain links TRBV5-1 with TRBJ1-2, with 8 bases aligning to TRBD1. The CDR3 consists of 15 residues. Germline CDR1 and CDR2: SGHRS and YFSETQ. Trimming removed 2 bases from V and 0 bases from J; junction bases left unmatched: 3. CDR3 nucleotides: TGCGCCAGCAGCTTACAGGGGGGGACTAACTATGGCTACACCTTC. This sequence encodes CASSLQGGTNYGYTF.

V is TRBV5-8 and J is TRBJ2-7, with 9 bases identical to TRBD1. Germline values: CDR1 SGHTS, CDR2 YDEGEE. J gave up 6 bases and V 3 bases, and 1 base lay outside the gene matches. The CDR3 contains 12 residues. CDR3 in DNA: TGTGCCAGCAGCTGGGACAGGGTCGAGCAGTACTTC. Residues: CASSWDRVEQYF.

V and J are TRBV29-1 and TRBJ2-1, with D possibly matching TRBD2 (5 bases). The V end lost 4 bases, the J end lost 0 bases, and 10 bases lay between the germline ends. Per the germline V gene, CDR1 is SQVTM and CDR2 is ANQGSEA. The CDR3 consists of 14 residues. The CDR3 region has the DNA TGCAGCGTTGTCCCGGGAAGCTCCTACAATGAGCAGTTCTTC. Translated: CSVVPGSSYNEQFF.

The V and J genes are TRBV28 and TRBJ2-7; 7 bases map to TRBD2. The germline gives CDR1 MDHEN, CDR2 SYDVKM. V dropped 6 bases and J dropped 0; count of bases not matched to a gene: 8. This CDR3 contains 15 residues. As DNA, the CDR3 is TGTGCCAGCAGCCCGGGGGGACTCCACTCCTACGAGCAGTACTTC. This codes for CASSPGGLHSYEQYF.

This chain uses TRBV21-1 with TRBJ1-5. TRBV21-1 is classified as a pseudogene. This CDR3 is built from 16 residues. The CDR3 region has the DNA TGTGCCAGCAGCCCGCGGGGGGGGCGGTTGGGTCAGCCCCAGCATTTT. It translates to CASSPRGGRLGQPQHF.

This clone has just a few counts. The rearrangement links TRBV19 to TRBJ2-1, with 11 bases lining up with TRBD2. The CDR3 consists of 16 residues. CDR1 is LNHDA, CDR2 SQIVND, per germline (reference sequence). J lost 8 bases, V lost 5 bases, and 11 bases had no gene match. The CDR3 nucleotides are TGTGCCAGTAGTCTGTCGACTAGCGGGATTAGGGATGAGCAGTTCTTC. It translates to CASSLSTSGIRDEQFF.

This chain connects TRBV19 to TRBJ2-7; 10 bases line up with TRBD2. After removal of 6 bases from V and 0 bases from J, the junction contained 8 bases not matched to a gene. The CDR3 runs to 16 residues. Germline V gene sequence: CDR1 LNHDA, CDR2 SQIVND (reference sequence). The CDR3 DNA is TGTGCCAGTAGCCCCGTCCTAGCGGGGGACTCCTACGAGCAGTACTTC. Its translation: CASSPVLAGDSYEQYF. The whole variable domain, remainder taken from reference TRBV19 and TRBJ2-7, is DGGITQSPKYLFRKEGQNVTLSCEQNLNHDAMYWYRQDPGQGLRLIYYSQIVNDFQKGDIAEGYSVSREKKESFPLTVTSAQKNPTAFYLCASSPVLAGDSYEQYFGPGTRLTVT.

This chain uses TRBV7-9 with TRBJ2-1, with 7 bases that match TRBD2. The V and J ends lost 4 bases and 9 bases, in that order; junction bases with no gene match: 6. The CDR3 covers 13 residues. Germline CDR1 is SEHNR and CDR2 is FQNEAQ (reference sequence). CDR3 amino acids: CASSYGTNSEQFF. The CDR3 DNA sequence: TGTGCCAGCAGCTACGGGACTAACAGTGAGCAGTTCTTC. Full variable domain (outside the CDR3, taken from reference TRBV7-9 and TRBJ2-1): DTGVSQNPRHKITKRGQNVTFRCDPISEHNRLYWYRQTLGQGPEFLTYFQNEAQLEKSRLLSDRFSAERPKGSFSTLEIQRTEQGDSAMYLCASSYGTNSEQFFGPGTRLTVL.

The CDR3 sequence is CASSLVAGNQETQYF. CDR3 in DNA: TGTGCCAGCAGCTTAGTTGCGGGAAACCAAGAGACCCAGTACTTC. The V call is TRBV11-2, the J call TRBJ2-5; tentatively, D is TRBD2 (6 bases). The V and J ends lost 1 base and 0 bases respectively, with 9 bases between them. From germline, CDR1 is SGHAT and CDR2 FQNNGV. The CDR3 length is 15 residues.

The V call is TRBV19, the J call TRBJ2-6; D unresolved. Germline loops: CDR1 LNHDA, CDR2 SQIVND (reference sequence). V lost 3 bases, J lost 5 bases, and 20 bases lay in between. The CDR3 length is 18 residues. The CDR3 protein is CASSIKAKSQSRANVLTF. Written as DNA, the CDR3 is TGTGCCAGTAGTATTAAAGCGAAATCACAAAGTCGGGCCAACGTCCTGACTTTC.

The V and J genes are TRBV9 and TRBJ2-1; 7 nucleotides match TRBD2. Unmatched junction bases numbered 9, after V lost 5 bases and J lost 4 bases. Germline-derived CDR1 and CDR2 are SGDLS and YYNGEE. This CDR3 comprises 15 residues. In DNA, the CDR3 is TGTGCCAGCAGGCCTCCTGGCGGGGGTTACAATGAGCAGTTCTTC. Encoded protein: CASRPPGGGYNEQFF.

As to this clone: The identical CDR3 is also encoded by other nucleotide sequences in the sample. The chain joins TRBV30 to TRBJ2-5; D tentatively reads TRBD1 or TRBD2 (5 bases each). The CDR3 is 15 residues long. Germline V gene sequence: CDR1 GTSNPN, CDR2 SVGIG (reference sequence). The V end was cut by 1 base, the J end by 5 bases, with 17 bases between. The CDR3 region has the DNA TGTGCCTGGAGTGATTGGGGGTCTGCGCAGGAGACCCAGTACTTC. Residues: CAWSDWGSAQETQYF.

J is TRBJ2-5 and V is TRBV30, with 7 bases matching TRBD2. Germline CDR1 and CDR2: GTSNPN and SVGIG (reference sequence). Trimming at V came to 2 bases and at J to 4 bases, leaving 4 bases not matched to a gene. This CDR3 is built from 13 residues. The CDR3 loop reads CAWSPGRGETQYF. CDR3 DNA: TGTGCCTGGAGTCCGGGGAGGGGAGAGACCCAGTACTTC.

This chain joins TRBV19 and TRBJ2-1; TRBD2 aligns across 9 bases. Germline values: CDR1 LNHDA, CDR2 SQIVND (reference sequence). The CDR3 covers 17 residues. J gave up 5 bases and V 1 base, and 9 bases lay outside the gene matches. The CDR3 reads CASSIVDQRGDNNEQFF. CDR3 sequence (DNA): TGTGCCAGTAGTATAGTCGACCAGCGGGGGGATAACAATGAGCAGTTCTTC.

The chain uses TRBV27 and TRBJ2-7, with a possible D match to TRBD2 (6 bases). The CDR3 totals 14 residues. The V gene lost 0 bases and the J gene lost 7 bases, with 13 bases spanning the gap. The germline V gene has CDR1 MNHEY and CDR2 SMNVEV (reference sequence). The CDR3 is CASSLSWASGEQYF. DNA of the CDR3: TGTGCCAGCAGTTTATCTTGGGCCAGCGGGGAGCAGTACTTC.

This chain joins TRBV5-1 and TRBJ2-1, with D perhaps TRBD2 (5 bases). The germline V and J ends were trimmed by 4 bases and 0 bases, with 20 bases remaining between them. The CDR3 loop spans 18 amino acids. The germline CDR1 and CDR2 sequences are SGHRS and YFSETQ. The CDR3 DNA sequence: TGCGCCAGCAGCACTATGCGTAGAGGGTCCGCCTCCTACAATGAGCAGTTCTTC. Translating gives CASSTMRRGSASYNEQFF. The variable domain in full, with the rest retrieved from reference TRBV5-1 and TRBJ2-1, is KAGVTQTPRYLIKTRGQQVTLSCSPISGHRSVSWYQQTPGQGLQFLFEYFSETQRNKGNFPGRFSGRQFSNSRSEMNVSTLELGDSALYLCASSTMRRGSASYNEQFFGPGTRLTVL.

This clone was seen more than once but under ten times. The CDR3 nucleotides are TGTGCCAGCAGCTTAGGAGGGGTGAATCAGCCCCAGCATTTT. It specifies CASSLGGVNQPQHF. J is TRBJ1-5 and V is TRBV7-8, with TRBD1 as a possible D gene (5 bases). V gave up 1 base and J gave up 4 bases, with 8 bases separating them. Germline V gene sequence: CDR1 SGHVS, CDR2 FQNEAQ. CDR3 size: 14 residues. The entire variable domain, with the rest obtained from reference TRBV7-8 and TRBJ1-5, is as follows: GAGVSQSPRYKVAKRGQDVALRCDPISGHVSLFWYQQALGQGPEFLTYFQNEAQLDKSGLPSDRFFAERPEGSVSTLKIQRTQQEDSAVYLCASSLGGVNQPQHFGDGTRLSIL.

V usage is TRBV5-1 and J usage is TRBJ2-1; 9 bases are a match to TRBD2. V lost 2 bases and J lost 2; bases outside the gene matches: 8. The CDR3 extends over 17 amino acids. Germline V gives CDR1 SGHRS, CDR2 YFSETQ. The CDR3 sequence: CASSLGGGVPPYNEQFF. The CDR3 nucleotides read TGCGCCAGCAGCTTAGGCGGGGGGGTCCCCCCCTACAATGAGCAGTTCTTC.

This chain links TRBV2 with TRBJ2-5; D ambiguous. CDR1 is SNHLY and CDR2 is FYNNEI in the germline V gene. The CDR3 consists of 14 residues. Trimming left V 1 base short and J 5 bases short, with 11 bases between. The CDR3 is CASSEVSVLETQYF. In DNA form, the CDR3 reads TGTGCCAGCAGTGAAGTATCGGTGCTCGAGACCCAGTACTTC.